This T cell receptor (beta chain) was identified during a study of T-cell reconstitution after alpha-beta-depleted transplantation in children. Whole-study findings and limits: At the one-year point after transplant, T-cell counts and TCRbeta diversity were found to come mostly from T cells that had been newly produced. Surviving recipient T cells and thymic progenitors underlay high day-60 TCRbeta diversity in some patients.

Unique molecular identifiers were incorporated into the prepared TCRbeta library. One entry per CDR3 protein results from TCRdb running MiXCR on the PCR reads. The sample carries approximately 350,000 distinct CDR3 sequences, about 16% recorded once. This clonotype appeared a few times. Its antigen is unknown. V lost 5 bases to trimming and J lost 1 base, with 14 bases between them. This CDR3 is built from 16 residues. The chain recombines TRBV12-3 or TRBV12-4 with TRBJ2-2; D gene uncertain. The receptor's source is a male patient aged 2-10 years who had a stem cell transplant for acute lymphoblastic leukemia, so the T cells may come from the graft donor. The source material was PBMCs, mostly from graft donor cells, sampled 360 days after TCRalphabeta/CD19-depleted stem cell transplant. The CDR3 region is CASSPLSRENTGELFF. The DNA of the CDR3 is TGTGCCAGCAGTCCACTTAGTAGGGAGAACACCGGGGAGCTGTTTTTT.